This T cell receptor (beta chain) came from a study of T-cell memory formation after mild COVID-19. Whole-study context: TCR clusters largely stayed donor specific.

The CDR3 is 15 amino acids. The V gene's germline CDR1 is DFQATT and CDR2 SNEGSKA (reference sequence). Trimming cost V 2 bases and J 0 bases, with 13 bases left between them. Constant-segment primers were used for 5'RACE, and the resulting TCR alpha and TCR beta cDNA libraries carried sample barcodes and UMIs. MiXCR, applied by TCRdb to the 5' RACE reads, yields one record per CDR3 protein. Of 190,000 or so distinct CDR3 sequences listed, around 21% are singletons. The receptor was isolated from an adult woman who had mild COVID-19 (a few samples of this study predate the infection). Cell type and time point are not known. This chain links TRBV20-1 with TRBJ1-1; D possibly corresponds to TRBD1 (5 bases). The sequenced sample consisted of PBMCs or a T cell subset sorted from them (not recorded which). CDR3 sequence reads: CSARRQGHVNTEAFF. The CDR3 coding sequence is TGCAGTGCTAGAAGGCAGGGCCACGTGAACACTGAAGCTTTCTTT.